The 28 T cell receptor beta chains presented below share a single source sample, sequenced in a study of blood T cell repertoires in COVID-19. Profiling relied on immunoSEQ multiplex PCR, and the TCRdb table lists in-frame clones only, not all of them. The sample holds about 34,000 clones, roughly four fifths seen once. The material sequenced was peripheral blood. The receptors originated from a human donor in a cohort sampled during active COVID-19.

Only a few counts were recorded for this clone. The rearrangement uses TRBV5-1 and TRBJ2-7; D might be TRBD2 (6 bases). This CDR3 is 14 amino acids long. Trimming left V 0 bases short and J 5 bases short, with 12 bases between. In germline, CDR1 is SGHRS, CDR2 YFSETQ. The CDR3 region has the DNA TGCGCCAGCAGCTTGGGGGGGGTCCGGGACGAGCAGTACTTC. Translated, it gives CASSLGGVRDEQYF.

This clone was found a few times. The V call is TRBV10-3, the J call TRBJ2-7, with TRBD2 identical over 12 bases. Trimming at V came to 6 bases and at J to 3 bases, leaving 6 bases not matched to a gene. The CDR3 is 15 residues long. Germline CDR1 reads ENHRY; CDR2 reads SYGVKD. For the CDR3, the DNA is TGTGCCATCAGGGACGGACTAGCGGGGTTCTACGAGCAGTACTTC. It codes for CAIRDGLAGFYEQYF.

This clone was picked up one time. The chain recombines TRBV24-1 with TRBJ2-2; 7 bases match TRBD1. The CDR3 runs to 14 residues. Germline V gene data show CDR1 as KGHDR and CDR2 as SFDVKD. V gave up 12 bases and J gave up 1 base; unmatched junction bases: 7. The CDR3 DNA is TGTGCCGCGTGGCAGGGGGAGAACACCGGGGAGCTGTTTTTT. It yields the protein CAAWQGENTGELFF.

This chain links TRBV11-2 with TRBJ2-1; D may be TRBD2 (6 bases). This CDR3 has 15 residues. Germline CDR1 reads SGHAT; CDR2 reads FQNNGV. With 5 bases removed from V and 4 bases from J, the gap between germline ends came to 15 bases. CDR3 coding DNA: TGTGCCAGCAGCCCCCAGCGGACTACTTACAATGAGCAGTTCTTC. Amino acid sequence: CASSPQRTTYNEQFF. Variable domain in full (rest from reference TRBV11-2 and TRBJ2-1): EAGVAQSPRYKIIEKRQSVAFWCNPISGHATLYWYQQILGQGPKLLIQFQNNGVVDDSQLPKDRFSAERLKGVDSTLKIQPAKLEDSAVYLCASSPQRTTYNEQFFGPGTRLTVL.

The rearrangement uses TRBV9 and TRBJ2-3, with D possibly being TRBD1 (5 bases). CDR1 and CDR2 from the germline V gene are SGDLS and YYNGEE. Trimming stripped 1 base from V and 8 bases from J, with 20 bases between. This CDR3 region has 16 residues. The CDR3 coding sequence is TGTGCCAGCAGCGTAAATAGGGTACCAGGGTCTGGTACGCAGTATTTT. Its protein is CASSVNRVPGSGTQYF.

Details on this clone: One end of the junction varies from germline; a read error may be responsible. The chain joins TRBV20-1 to TRBJ2-7; TRBD1 matches 10 bases. The CDR3 contains 11 residues. The germline CDR1 and CDR2 sequences are DFQATT and SNEGSKA (reference sequence). CDR3 residues: CSARGSGTGDF. CDR3 in DNA: TGCAGTGCTAGGGGCTCCGGGACAGGGGACTTC.

This chain links TRBV20-1 with TRBJ2-4; D may be TRBD1 (6 bases). This CDR3 comprises 14 residues. V was clipped by 3 bases and J by 6 bases, with 15 bases between them. The V gene's germline CDR1 is DFQATT and CDR2 SNEGSKA (reference sequence). The CDR3 DNA follows: TGCAGTGCTAGTATACAGGGTGTCGGAAACATTCAGTACTTC. Its translation: CSASIQGVGNIQYF.

The V and J genes are TRBV30 and TRBJ1-4, with 7 nucleotides matching TRBD1. This CDR3 is built from 14 residues. Germline CDR1 is GTSNPN and CDR2 is SVGIG (reference sequence). Trimming at V came to 3 bases and at J to 2 bases, leaving 3 bases not matched to a gene. CDR3 sequence: CAWRRGLTNEKLFF. DNA of the CDR3: TGTGCCTGGAGGAGGGGGCTTACTAATGAAAAACTGTTTTTT.

V usage is TRBV7-2 and J usage is TRBJ2-3; 8 bases are a match to TRBD1. From germline, CDR1 is SGHTA and CDR2 FQGNSA. The CDR3 length is 14 residues. The trim removed 4 bases at V and 6 bases at J, leaving 6 bases unmatched. In DNA form, the CDR3 reads TGTGCCAGCAGCTCGGACAGGGTATCGGATACGCAGTATTTT. Protein product: CASSSDRVSDTQYF.

The CDR3 loop is CASSPGTVSYEQYF. CDR3 nucleotide sequence: TGTGCCAGCAGCCCTGGGACAGTTTCCTACGAGCAGTACTTC. The chain employs TRBV5-5 and TRBJ2-7; 7 nucleotides align to TRBD1. Germline V gene sequence: CDR1 SGHKS, CDR2 YYEKEE (reference sequence). Germline trimming cut 4 bases from V and 1 base from J; bases unmatched to any gene: 5. The CDR3 consists of 14 residues.

This chain uses TRBV7-8 with TRBJ2-3; TRBD1 agrees at 8 bases. Germline lookup yields CDR1 SGHVS and CDR2 FQNEAQ. J was trimmed by 2 bases and V by 5 bases; bases with no gene match: 9. The CDR3 has 16 residues. In DNA form, the CDR3 reads TGTGCCAGCAGCCGAGAGGACAGGGTCGACACAGATACGCAGTATTTT. This sequence encodes CASSREDRVDTDTQYF.

This sequence joins TRBV28 and TRBJ1-3, with 7 bases aligning to TRBD1. This CDR3 is 16 amino acids long. The germline CDR1 and CDR2 sequences are MDHEN and SYDVKM. After removal of 2 bases from V and 2 bases from J, the junction contained 6 bases not matched to a gene. The CDR3 bases are TGTGCCAGCAGTTTAAGACAGGGAAGTCCTGGAAACACCATATATTTT. It specifies CASSLRQGSPGNTIYF.

The chain couples TRBV18 to TRBJ2-7; D uncertain. Germline-derived CDR1 and CDR2 are KGHSH and LQKENI. The CDR3 totals 16 residues. The germline V and J ends were trimmed by 3 bases and 6 bases, with 21 bases remaining between them. In nucleotides, the CDR3 is TGTGCCAGCTCACCTGCCGTCGCCGCTCTACGTTCCGAGCAGTACTTC. It encodes CASSPAVAALRSEQYF.

This clone was observed a handful of times. The V call is TRBV28, the J call TRBJ1-3; D unresolved. Germline lookup yields CDR1 MDHEN and CDR2 SYDVKM. The CDR3 length is 16 residues. V lost 4 bases to trimming and J lost 0 bases, with 13 bases between them. CDR3 nucleotide sequence: TGTGCCAGCAGTTACTCGGTAGCGAGCTCTGGAAACACCATATATTTT. Protein sequence: CASSYSVASSGNTIYF.

This clone was counted between two and nine times. The CDR3 sequence: CASSPRTGGYGYTF. CDR3 DNA: TGTGCCAGCAGCCCCCGGACAGGGGGCTATGGCTACACCTTC. This chain connects TRBV6-5 to TRBJ1-2; 10 bases align to TRBD1. V lost 6 bases, J lost 4 bases, and 5 bases stayed unmatched. The CDR3 spans 14 residues. Germline loops: CDR1 MNHEY, CDR2 SVGAGI.

This clone turned up a few times. V usage is TRBV7-3 and J usage is TRBJ2-2; 11 nucleotides line up with TRBD2. V was clipped by 5 bases and J by 5 bases; unmatched bases: 22. This CDR3 comprises 21 residues. Germline values: CDR1 SGHTA, CDR2 FQGTGA. CDR3 protein: CASSPFTSPGLAVEGTGELFF. The CDR3 DNA sequence: TGTGCCAGCAGCCCCTTCACGTCGCCGGGACTAGCGGTCGAAGGGACCGGGGAGCTGTTTTTT.

The CDR3 protein is CASSSGQGIWDYEQYF. For the CDR3, the DNA is TGTGCCAGCAGCTCGGGACAGGGGATTTGGGACTACGAGCAGTACTTC. The chain links TRBV7-2 to TRBJ2-7; 10 bases fit TRBD1. The CDR3 loop spans 16 amino acids. The germline V gene has CDR1 SGHTA and CDR2 FQGNSA. V was clipped by 4 bases and J by 3 bases; unmatched bases: 9.

The chain couples TRBV5-1 to TRBJ1-4; 7 bases match TRBD1. Germline V gene data show CDR1 as SGHRS and CDR2 as YFSETQ. The V and J ends lost 0 bases and 2 bases, in that order; junction bases with no gene match: 7. The CDR3 spans 17 residues. The CDR3 coding sequence is TGCGCCAGCAGCTTGGCACAGGGGCCCAAGACTAATGAAAAACTGTTTTTT. It codes for CASSLAQGPKTNEKLFF.

DNA for the CDR3: TGTGCCAGCAAACGGGACAGGACGAGTGAAAAACTGTTTTTT. As protein: CASKRDRTSEKLFF. The chain recombines TRBV2 with TRBJ1-4; 8 bases are shared with TRBD1. The CDR3 runs to 14 residues. V was pared by 7 bases and J by 7 bases, with 8 bases of the junction left unmatched. Germline lookup yields CDR1 SNHLY and CDR2 FYNNEI.

A note on this clone: Other DNA sequences from this sample encode an identical CDR3 as well. This chain uses TRBV3-1 (or the pseudogene TRBV3-2) with TRBJ1-1; the D is unclear. Germline loops: CDR1 LGHDT, CDR2 YNNKEL (reference sequence). Trimming stripped 6 bases from V and 4 bases from J, with 6 bases between. This CDR3 spans 11 amino acids. CDR3 in DNA: TGTGCCAGCAGGGGAGGCACTGAAGCTTTCTTT. It encodes CASRGGTEAFF.

The gene calls are TRBV5-6 and TRBJ2-6, with D possibly matching TRBD2 (6 bases). This CDR3 has 16 residues. Looked up from germline, CDR1 is SGHDT and CDR2 is YYEEEE. The V end lost 4 bases, the J end lost 2 bases, and 13 bases lay between the germline ends. In nucleotides, the CDR3 is TGTGCCAGCAGCCGGGAGAGAGGTGCTGGGGCCAACGTCCTGACTTTC. This gives the protein CASSRERGAGANVLTF.

The chain recombines TRBV5-1 with TRBJ2-3; D is undetermined. CDR3 length equals 12 residues. Trimming took 4 bases from V and 2 from J, leaving 5 bases between them. In germline, CDR1 is SGHRS, CDR2 YFSETQ. CDR3 residues: CASSLSTDTQYF. CDR3 coding DNA: TGCGCCAGCAGCCTATCCACAGATACGCAGTATTTT.

Here the CDR3 reads CASSPRPGTANTGELFF. The CDR3 DNA reads as TGTGCCAGCAGCCCCAGACCCGGGACAGCGAACACCGGGGAGCTGTTTTTT. The V call is TRBV7-6, the J call TRBJ2-2; 7 bases are a match to TRBD1. Germline CDR1 and CDR2: SGHVS and FNYEAQ. This CDR3 has 17 amino acids. Trimming cost V 5 bases and J 0 bases; bases outside gene matches: 9. Variable domain in full (rest from reference TRBV7-6 and TRBJ2-2): GAGVSQSPRYKVTKRGQDVALRCDPISGHVSLYWYRQALGQGPEFLTYFNYEAQQDKSGLPNDRFSAERPEGSISTLTIQRTEQRDSAMYRCASSPRPGTANTGELFFGEGSRLTVL.

This clone appeared once. The V gene is TRBV28, the J gene TRBJ1-5, with a tentative D call TRBD1 (5 bases). Germline V gene lookup returns CDR1 MDHEN and CDR2 SYDVKM. This CDR3 contains 15 residues. V gave up 2 bases and J gave up 0 bases, with 8 bases separating them. The CDR3 is CASSLPGGSNQPQHF. CDR3 DNA: TGTGCCAGCAGTTTACCCGGGGGTAGCAATCAGCCCCAGCATTTT.

This clone was recorded many times. The same CDR3 can be traced to other DNA sequences in this sample. The V and J genes are TRBV9 and TRBJ2-7; 7 bases map to TRBD1. CDR3 length: 13 amino acids. The germline CDR1 and CDR2 sequences are SGDLS and YYNGEE. Trimming removed 4 bases from V and 2 bases from J; junction bases left unmatched: 3. As DNA, the CDR3 is TGTGCCAGCAGCCCCCAGGGGGCCTACGAGCAGTACTTC. Translation gives CASSPQGAYEQYF.

The chain carries TRBV7-8 and TRBJ2-1; D uncertain. CDR1 and CDR2 (germline): SGHVS, FQNEAQ. The CDR3 spans 11 residues. V dropped 10 bases and J dropped 5 bases, with 9 bases sitting between them. The CDR3 spells CAIDLNNEQFF. The CDR3 DNA reads TGTGCCATAGACTTAAACAATGAGCAGTTCTTC. Drawing the rest from reference TRBV7-8 and TRBJ2-1, the complete variable domain is GAGVSQSPRYKVAKRGQDVALRCDPISGHVSLFWYQQALGQGPEFLTYFQNEAQLDKSGLPSDRFFAERPEGSVSTLKIQRTQQEDSAVYLCAIDLNNEQFFGPGTRLTVL.

This chain uses TRBV6-6 with TRBJ1-5, with 7 bases matching TRBD1. Germline loops: CDR1 MNHNY, CDR2 SVGAGI (reference sequence). This CDR3 region has 14 residues. Trimming cost V 6 bases and J 7 bases; bases outside gene matches: 9. The DNA of the CDR3 is TGTGCCAGCAGCCCATCACAGGGGCGGCAGCCCCAGCATTTT. This codes for CASSPSQGRQPQHF.

This clone was recorded only once. The gene calls are TRBV19 and TRBJ1-6; tentatively, D is TRBD1 (6 bases). Germline V gene lookup returns CDR1 LNHDA and CDR2 SQIVND (reference sequence). Trimming left V 3 bases short and J 6 bases short, with 9 bases between. The CDR3 spans 14 residues. For the CDR3, the DNA is TGTGCCAGTAGTATGGGGGCCGGTAATTCACCCCTCCACTTT. It yields the protein CASSMGAGNSPLHF. Complete variable domain (other parts from reference TRBV19 and TRBJ1-6): DGGITQSPKYLFRKEGQNVTLSCEQNLNHDAMYWYRQDPGQGLRLIYYSQIVNDFQKGDIAEGYSVSREKKESFPLTVTSAQKNPTAFYLCASSMGAGNSPLHFGNGTRLTVT.